Listed here are 16 T cell receptor beta chains from one sample, sequenced in a study of T cells after yellow fever vaccination. Using its own MiXCR run on the 5' RACE reads, TCRdb lists one record per CDR3 protein. The data hold about 360,000 distinct CDR3 sequences, with around 6.4% observed a single time. The material was PBMCs, obtained 5 days after the yellow fever booster vaccination. The receptor set was obtained from a man between 25 and 39 years old who received the YFV17D yellow fever vaccine.

Note on this clonotype: A much larger clone is a single base away; this may be a read error. V usage is TRBV12-3 or TRBV12-4 and J usage is TRBJ1-2; D unresolved. V was clipped by 1 base and J by 9 bases, with 9 bases between them. This CDR3 is built from 12 residues. CDR3 in DNA: TGTGCCAGCAGTTTAGGTTCTTATAGCTACACCTTC. Translating it yields CASSLGSYSYTF.

The chain combines TRBV20-1 with TRBJ2-1; D may match TRBD1 or TRBD2 (5 bases each). The CDR3 runs to 14 residues. Trimming stripped 3 bases from V and 5 bases from J, with 14 bases between. Per germline, CDR1 DFQATT and CDR2 SNEGSKA (reference sequence). The CDR3 loop reads CSASGRGPNNEQFF. CDR3 DNA: TGCAGTGCTAGTGGACGGGGACCTAACAATGAGCAGTTCTTC.

The gene calls are TRBV20-1 and TRBJ2-2; maybe TRBD1 (6 bases). The length of the CDR3 is 19 residues. The V gene lost 3 bases and the J gene lost 3 bases, with 26 bases spanning the gap. The germline CDR1 and CDR2 sequences are DFQATT and SNEGSKA (reference sequence). For the CDR3, the DNA is TGCAGTGCTAGTTTTTGTTACACAAGGACAGTCCCGGACACCGGGGAGCTGTTTTTT. Translation: CSASFCYTRTVPDTGELFF.

This chain links TRBV7-2 with TRBJ2-5, with a possible D match to TRBD1 (5 bases). The ends were cut back, 1 base at V and 10 bases at J, with 13 bases in the middle. The CDR3 totals 13 residues. Germline V gene lookup returns CDR1 SGHTA and CDR2 FQGNSA. The CDR3 reads CASSLGGQGNQYF. The CDR3 DNA reads TGTGCCAGCAGCTTAGGGGGCCAGGGTAACCAGTACTTC. The entire variable domain, with the rest obtained from reference TRBV7-2 and TRBJ2-5, is as follows: GAGVSQSPSNKVTEKGKDVELRCDPISGHTALYWYRQSLGQGLEFLIYFQGNSAPDKSGLPSDRFSAERTGGSVSTLTIQRTQQEDSAVYLCASSLGGQGNQYFGPGTRLLVL.

This clonotype has ten or more counts. The gene calls are TRBV12-3 or TRBV12-4 and TRBJ2-1; the D gene is possibly TRBD1 (6 bases). The CDR3 contains 16 residues. Trimming pared 5 bases from V and 3 bases from J, leaving 17 bases between. CDR3 sequence: CASSALTGHRYNEQFF. In DNA, the CDR3 is TGTGCCAGCAGTGCGCTAACAGGGCACCGCTACAATGAGCAGTTCTTC.

At least ten counts were recorded for this clonotype. The gene calls are TRBV7-2 and TRBJ2-7; D uncertain. Per germline, CDR1 SGHTA and CDR2 FQGNSA. The CDR3 extends over 15 amino acids. The V gene lost 1 base and the J gene lost 3 bases, with 13 bases spanning the gap. This CDR3 reads CASSLVSTNGYEQYF. Written as DNA, the CDR3 is TGTGCCAGCAGCTTAGTTTCGACGAACGGCTACGAGCAGTACTTC.

The chain's CDR3 is CASSPRHVSYNEQFF. The CDR3 nucleotides read TGTGCCAGCAGTCCCAGACACGTCTCCTACAATGAGCAGTTCTTC. This chain uses TRBV12-3 or TRBV12-4 with TRBJ2-1; D is unclear. V was shortened by 5 bases and J by 0 bases, with 11 bases between the two germline ends. The CDR3 spans 15 residues.

There are many counts of this clonotype. J is TRBJ2-5 and V is TRBV7-2; D gene ambiguous. The CDR3 has 12 residues. The germline gives CDR1 SGHTA, CDR2 FQGNSA. Trimming took off 5 bases at V and 4 bases at J, with 8 bases between the two ends. This CDR3 is CASSPTTETQYF. Written as DNA, the CDR3 is TGTGCCAGCAGCCCCACGACAGAGACCCAGTACTTC.

CDR3 region: CASSLEVLNEQFF. The CDR3 DNA reads as TGCGCCAGCAGCTTGGAGGTCCTAAATGAGCAGTTCTTC. The rearrangement joins TRBV5-1 to TRBJ2-1; D unresolved. CDR1 and CDR2 from the germline V gene are SGHRS and YFSETQ. V was cut by 0 bases and J by 7 bases, with 8 bases left in between. CDR3 length equals 13 residues.

This clonotype has at least ten counts. The V call is TRBV5-5, the J call TRBJ2-3, with D unclear. Trimming stripped 0 bases from V and 2 bases from J, with 13 bases between. Germline loops: CDR1 SGHKS, CDR2 YYEKEE (reference sequence). The CDR3 is made up of 16 amino acids. CDR3: CASSLERSRITDTQYF. The DNA of the CDR3 is TGTGCCAGCAGCTTGGAACGATCCCGGATCACAGATACGCAGTATTTT.

This clonotype has ten or more counts. This chain connects TRBV10-3 to TRBJ1-2; 10 positions match TRBD1. The junction had 12 bases not matched to a gene; V was cut back by 4 bases and J by 4 bases. Germline V gene sequence: CDR1 ENHRY, CDR2 SYGVKD. The CDR3 is made up of 17 amino acids. In DNA form, the CDR3 reads TGTGCCATCAGTGGAGGGACAGGGGCCAAATCTGTCTATGGCTACACCTTC. Protein: CAISGGTGAKSVYGYTF.

The chain is built from TRBV20-1 and TRBJ2-4, with D uncertain. V was shortened by 2 bases and J by 5 bases, with 10 bases between the two germline ends. The CDR3 sequence is 13 residues long. Germline CDR1 reads DFQATT; CDR2 reads SNEGSKA (reference sequence). CDR3 coding DNA: TGCAGTGCTAGAAGGATGAGCGAAAACATTCAGTACTTC. The encoded protein is CSARRMSENIQYF.

This clonotype was found a few times. The chain joins TRBV19 to TRBJ2-7; 9 bases agree with TRBD2. Germline-derived CDR1 and CDR2 are LNHDA and SQIVND (reference sequence). This CDR3 region has 14 residues. Unmatched junction bases numbered 4, after V lost 3 bases and J lost 4 bases. The CDR3 nucleotides read TGTGCCAGTAGTATTGGGCTAGCGGGGTACGAGCAGTACTTC. It yields the protein CASSIGLAGYEQYF. The variable domain in full, completed from reference TRBV19 and TRBJ2-7, reads DGGITQSPKYLFRKEGQNVTLSCEQNLNHDAMYWYRQDPGQGLRLIYYSQIVNDFQKGDIAEGYSVSREKKESFPLTVTSAQKNPTAFYLCASSIGLAGYEQYFGPGTRLTVT.

This clonotype occurred many times. This rearrangement joins TRBV5-1 to TRBJ2-1, with 10 bases fitting TRBD2. CDR3 length: 15 amino acids. Germline values: CDR1 SGHRS, CDR2 YFSETQ. V dropped 5 bases and J dropped 2; count of bases not matched to a gene: 4. Here the CDR3 DNA reads TGCGCCAGCAGGGTTACTAGCGGGACCTACAATGAGCAGTTCTTC. This codes for CASRVTSGTYNEQFF.

Only a few counts were recorded for this clonotype. CDR3 region: CASSPQGSGGYNEQFF. The CDR3 nucleotides are TGCGCCAGCAGCCCGCAGGGGAGCGGGGGTTACAATGAGCAGTTCTTC. V gene TRBV5-1 combines with J gene TRBJ2-1, with TRBD2 matching 8 bases. The trim removed 4 bases at V and 4 bases at J, leaving 10 bases unmatched. This CDR3 is built from 16 residues. Looked up from germline, CDR1 is SGHRS and CDR2 is YFSETQ.

Many counts were recorded for this clonotype. The gene calls are TRBV20-1 and TRBJ2-3; 7 bases line up with TRBD2. Losses at the gene ends were 3 bases for V and 0 bases for J; bases not matched to a gene: 0. This CDR3 contains 13 residues. Germline CDR1 DFQATT, CDR2 SNEGSKA (reference sequence). The CDR3 DNA reads TGCAGTGCTAGTAGCGGGAGCACAGATACGCAGTATTTT. Its protein product is CSASSGSTDTQYF.